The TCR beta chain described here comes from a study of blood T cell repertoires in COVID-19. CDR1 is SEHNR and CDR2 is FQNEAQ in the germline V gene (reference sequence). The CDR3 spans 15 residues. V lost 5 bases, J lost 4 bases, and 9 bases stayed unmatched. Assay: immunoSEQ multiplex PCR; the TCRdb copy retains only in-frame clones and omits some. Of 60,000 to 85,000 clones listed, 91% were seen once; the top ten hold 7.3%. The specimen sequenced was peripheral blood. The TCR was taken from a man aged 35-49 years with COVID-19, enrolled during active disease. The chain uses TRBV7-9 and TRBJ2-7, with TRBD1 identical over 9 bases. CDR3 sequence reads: CASSLGQGDIYEQYF. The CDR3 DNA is TGTGCCAGCAGCCTGGGACAGGGTGATATATACGAGCAGTACTTC. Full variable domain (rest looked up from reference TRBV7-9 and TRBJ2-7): DTGVSQNPRHKITKRGQNVTFRCDPISEHNRLYWYRQTLGQGPEFLTYFQNEAQLEKSRLLSDRFSAERPKGSFSTLEIQRTEQGDSAMYLCASSLGQGDIYEQYFGPGTRLTVT.